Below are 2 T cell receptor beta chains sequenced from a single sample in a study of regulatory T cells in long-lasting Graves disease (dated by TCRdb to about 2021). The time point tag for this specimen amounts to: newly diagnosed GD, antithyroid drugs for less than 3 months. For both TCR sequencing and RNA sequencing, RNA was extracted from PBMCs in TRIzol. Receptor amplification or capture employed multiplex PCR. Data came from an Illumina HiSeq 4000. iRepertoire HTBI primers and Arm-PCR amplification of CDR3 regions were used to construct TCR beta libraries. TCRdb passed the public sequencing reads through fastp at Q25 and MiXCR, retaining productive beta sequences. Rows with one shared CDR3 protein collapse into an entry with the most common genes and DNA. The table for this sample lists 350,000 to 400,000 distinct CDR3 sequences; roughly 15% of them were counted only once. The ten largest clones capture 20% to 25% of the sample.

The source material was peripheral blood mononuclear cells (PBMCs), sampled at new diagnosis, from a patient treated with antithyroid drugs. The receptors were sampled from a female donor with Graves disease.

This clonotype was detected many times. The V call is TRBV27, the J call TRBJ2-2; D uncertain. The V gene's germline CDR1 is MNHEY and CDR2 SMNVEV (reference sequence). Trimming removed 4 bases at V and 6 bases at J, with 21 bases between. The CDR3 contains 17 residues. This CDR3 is CASSSPNTVRLPGELFF. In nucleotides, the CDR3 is TGTGCCAGCAGTTCTCCTAACACCGTCAGGCTGCCCGGGGAGCTGTTTTTT.

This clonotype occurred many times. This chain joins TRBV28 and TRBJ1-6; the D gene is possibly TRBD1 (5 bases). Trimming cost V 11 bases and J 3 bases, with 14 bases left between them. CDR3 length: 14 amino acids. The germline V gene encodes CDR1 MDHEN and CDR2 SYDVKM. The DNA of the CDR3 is TGTGCCGGGCGTGGACACGTCTATAATTCACCCCTCCACTTT. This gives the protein CAGRGHVYNSPLHF.